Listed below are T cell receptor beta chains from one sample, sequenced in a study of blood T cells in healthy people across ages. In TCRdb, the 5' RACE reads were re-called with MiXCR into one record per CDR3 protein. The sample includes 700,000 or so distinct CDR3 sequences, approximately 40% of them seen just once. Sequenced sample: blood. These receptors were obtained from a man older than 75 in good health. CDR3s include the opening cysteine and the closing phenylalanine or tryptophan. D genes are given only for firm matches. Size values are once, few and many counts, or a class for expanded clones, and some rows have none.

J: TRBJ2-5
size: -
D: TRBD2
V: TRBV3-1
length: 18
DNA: TGTGCCAGCAGCCAAAACGGACTAGCGGGGGGCCTCCAAGAGACCCAGTACTTC
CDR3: CASSQNGLAGGLQETQYF

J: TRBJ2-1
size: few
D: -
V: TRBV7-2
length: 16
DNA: TGTGCCAGCAGCGAAGAGGTTGGACAGCGCCTCAATGAGCAGTTCTTC
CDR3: CASSEEVGQRLNEQFF

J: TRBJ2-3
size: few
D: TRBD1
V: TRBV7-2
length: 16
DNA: TGTGCCAGCAGCCTTACCCCGACAGGGTGGGGAGATACGCAGTATTTT
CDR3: CASSLTPTGWGDTQYF

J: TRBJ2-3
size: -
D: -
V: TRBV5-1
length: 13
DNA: TGCGCCAGCAGCGTTTCTGCGGCAGATACGCAGTATTTT
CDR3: CASSVSAADTQYF

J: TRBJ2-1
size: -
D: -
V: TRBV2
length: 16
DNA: TGTGCCAGCAGTGAAATCGGGCTCCGATCCTACAATGAGCAGTTCTTC
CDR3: CASSEIGLRSYNEQFF

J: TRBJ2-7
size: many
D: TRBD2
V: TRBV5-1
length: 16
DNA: TGCGCCAGCAGCGTGAGGCCTACTAGCGGGGTGTACGAGCAGTACTTC
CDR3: CASSVRPTSGVYEQYF

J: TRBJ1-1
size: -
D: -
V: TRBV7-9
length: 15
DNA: TGTGCCAGCAGCTCTCAGGGGCAGCTGAACACTGAAGCTTTCTTT
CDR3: CASSSQGQLNTEAFF

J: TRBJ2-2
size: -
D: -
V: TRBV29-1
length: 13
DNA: TGCAGCGTTGTGGGCCCGAACACCGGGGAGCTGTTTTTT
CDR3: CSVVGPNTGELFF

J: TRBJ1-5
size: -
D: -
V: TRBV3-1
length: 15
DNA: TGTGCCAGCAGCACAACGCACGGGGTGGCTCAGCCCCAGCATTTT
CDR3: CASSTTHGVAQPQHF

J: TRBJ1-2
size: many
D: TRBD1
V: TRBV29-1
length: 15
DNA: TGCAGCGTTGACGGGGATTTACAGGGGATCTATGGCTACACCTTC
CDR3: CSVDGDLQGIYGYTF

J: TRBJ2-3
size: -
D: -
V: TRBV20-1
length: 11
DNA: TGCAGTTCCAGCAGGGGAGGTACGCAGTATTTT
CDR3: CSSSRGGTQYF

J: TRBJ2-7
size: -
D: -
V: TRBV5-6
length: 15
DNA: TGTGCCAGCAGTTCGGTTCCTAGTTCCTCCTACGAGCAGTACTTC
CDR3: CASSSVPSSSYEQYF

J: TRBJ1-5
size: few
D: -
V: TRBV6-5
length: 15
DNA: TGTGCCAGCAGTTACTCGACCAGAAGCAATCAGCCCCAGCATTTT
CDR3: CASSYSTRSNQPQHF

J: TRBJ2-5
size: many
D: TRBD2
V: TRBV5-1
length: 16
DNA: TGCGCCAGCAGCCCCGGGACTAGCGGGCCGCAAGAGACCCAGTACTTC
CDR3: CASSPGTSGPQETQYF

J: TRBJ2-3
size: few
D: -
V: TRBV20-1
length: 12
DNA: TGCAGTGCCCATCCCCAAAGAGATACGCAGTATTTT
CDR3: CSAHPQRDTQYF

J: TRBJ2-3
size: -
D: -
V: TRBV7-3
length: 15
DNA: TGTGCCAGCAGCTTAGGGAACAGGGTAACAGATACGCAGTATTTT
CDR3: CASSLGNRVTDTQYF

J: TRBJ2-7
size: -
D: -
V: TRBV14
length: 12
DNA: TGTGCCAGCAGCTTTTTCAGAGACGAGCAGTACTTC
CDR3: CASSFFRDEQYF

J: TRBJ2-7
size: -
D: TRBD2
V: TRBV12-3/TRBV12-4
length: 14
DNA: TGTGCCAGCACCTCGACTAGCGGGAGTGCGGAGCAGTACTTC
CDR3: CASTSTSGSAEQYF

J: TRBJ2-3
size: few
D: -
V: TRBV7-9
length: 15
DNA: TGTGCCAGCAGTAAACAGGGATCTAGCACAGATACGCAGTATTTT
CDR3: CASSKQGSSTDTQYF

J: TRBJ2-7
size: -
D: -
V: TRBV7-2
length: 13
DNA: TGTGCCAGCAGCCTGGTAGGCGGCAATGAGCAGTACTTC
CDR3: CASSLVGGNEQYF

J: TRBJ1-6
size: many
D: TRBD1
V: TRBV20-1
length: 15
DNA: TGCAGTGCGAAGACCCCGGGACAGGGCTATTCACCCCTCCACTTT
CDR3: CSAKTPGQGYSPLHF

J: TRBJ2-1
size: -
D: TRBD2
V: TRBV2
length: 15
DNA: TGTGCCAGCAGACGTAGCGGGAGGGATTTCGATGAGCAGTTCTTC
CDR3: CASRRSGRDFDEQFF

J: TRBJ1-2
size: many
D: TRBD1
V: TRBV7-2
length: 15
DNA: TGTGCCAGCAGCCCAGTAACACAGGGGGCGCGCGGCTACACCTTC
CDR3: CASSPVTQGARGYTF

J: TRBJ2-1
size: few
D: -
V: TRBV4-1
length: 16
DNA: TGCGCCAGCAGCCAAGCATGGCAGGGCAGCTACAATGAGCAGTTCTTC
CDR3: CASSQAWQGSYNEQFF

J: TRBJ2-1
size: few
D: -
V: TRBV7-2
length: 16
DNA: TGTGCCAGCAGCCTACGAAACTCGGGATTATACAATGAGCAGTTCTTC
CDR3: CASSLRNSGLYNEQFF

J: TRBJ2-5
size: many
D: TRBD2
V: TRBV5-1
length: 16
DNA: TGCGCCAGCAGCCCCCCGGGACTAGCAAAGGCAGAGACCCAGTACTTC
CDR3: CASSPPGLAKAETQYF